The sequence of this T cell receptor (beta chain) was determined in a study of blood T cell repertoires in COVID-19. Per the original data handling: Counts of nucleated cells, estimated from reference gene primer amplification, were obtained. Method: immunoSEQ multiplex PCR; TCRdb's copy keeps in-frame clones and lacks some. V and J calls and clone size are given by that table; D and trimming were obtained from the DNA. The data hold roughly 220,000 clones, with 70% to 90% observed a single time. Germline V gene sequence: CDR1 SEHNR, CDR2 FQNEAQ (reference sequence). CDR3 length: 11 residues. Between the trimmed V and J ends, which lost 4 bases and 8 bases, there was a span of 8 bases.

The clonotype was recovered from a man aged 50 to 59 who had recovered from COVID-19. The J gene is TRBJ1-2, the V gene TRBV7-9, with a tentative D call TRBD1 (6 bases). Material for sequencing was peripheral blood. CDR3 DNA: TGTGCCAGCAGCTCCACAGGGGGCTACACCTTC. Encoded protein: CASSSTGGYTF.